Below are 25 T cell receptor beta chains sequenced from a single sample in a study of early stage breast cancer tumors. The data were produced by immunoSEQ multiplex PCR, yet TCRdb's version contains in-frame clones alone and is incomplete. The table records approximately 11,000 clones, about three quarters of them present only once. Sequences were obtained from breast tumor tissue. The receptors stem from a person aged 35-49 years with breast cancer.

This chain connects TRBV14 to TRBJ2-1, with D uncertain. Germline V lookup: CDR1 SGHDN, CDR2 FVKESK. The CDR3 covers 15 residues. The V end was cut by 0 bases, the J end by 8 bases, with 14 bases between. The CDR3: CASSQDPGYRDEQFF. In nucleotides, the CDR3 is TGTGCCAGCAGCCAAGATCCTGGGTATCGCGATGAGCAGTTCTTC.

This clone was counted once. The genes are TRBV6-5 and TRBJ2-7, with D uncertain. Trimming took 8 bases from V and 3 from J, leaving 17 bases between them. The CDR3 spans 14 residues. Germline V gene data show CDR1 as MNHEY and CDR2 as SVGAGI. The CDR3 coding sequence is TGTGCCAGCCGTAGTCCCTGGGGAAGCTACGAGCAGTACTTC. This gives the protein CASRSPWGSYEQYF.

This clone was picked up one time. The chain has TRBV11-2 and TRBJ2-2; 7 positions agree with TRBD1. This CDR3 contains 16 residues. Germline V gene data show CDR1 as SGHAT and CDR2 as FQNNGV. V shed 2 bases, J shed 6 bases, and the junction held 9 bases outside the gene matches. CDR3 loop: CASSLRLDRDAGELFF. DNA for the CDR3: TGTGCCAGCAGCTTACGGCTTGACAGGGATGCCGGGGAGCTGTTTTTT.

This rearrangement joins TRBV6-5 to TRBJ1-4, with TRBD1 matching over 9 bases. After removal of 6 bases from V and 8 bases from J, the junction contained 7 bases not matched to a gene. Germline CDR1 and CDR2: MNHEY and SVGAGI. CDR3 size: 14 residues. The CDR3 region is CASRRTGEIEKLFF. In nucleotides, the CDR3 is TGTGCCAGCAGAAGGACAGGGGAGATCGAAAAACTGTTTTTT.

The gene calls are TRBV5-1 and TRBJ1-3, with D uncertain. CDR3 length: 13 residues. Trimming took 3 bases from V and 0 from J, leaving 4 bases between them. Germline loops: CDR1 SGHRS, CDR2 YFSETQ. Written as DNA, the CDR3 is TGCGCCAGCAGCTACAGCTCTGGAAACACCATATATTTT. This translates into CASSYSSGNTIYF.

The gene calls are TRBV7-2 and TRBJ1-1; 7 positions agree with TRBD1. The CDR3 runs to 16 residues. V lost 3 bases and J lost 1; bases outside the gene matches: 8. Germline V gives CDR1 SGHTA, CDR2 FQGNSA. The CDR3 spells CASSFTPGGRNTEAFF. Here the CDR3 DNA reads TGTGCCAGCAGCTTCACCCCAGGGGGTCGGAACACTGAAGCTTTCTTT.

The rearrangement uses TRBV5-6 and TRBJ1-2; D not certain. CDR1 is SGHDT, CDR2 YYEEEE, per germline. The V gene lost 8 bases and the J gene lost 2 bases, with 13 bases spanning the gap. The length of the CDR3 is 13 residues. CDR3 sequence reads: CASKPGENYGYTF. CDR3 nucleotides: TGTGCCAGTAAACCCGGGGAGAACTATGGCTACACCTTC.

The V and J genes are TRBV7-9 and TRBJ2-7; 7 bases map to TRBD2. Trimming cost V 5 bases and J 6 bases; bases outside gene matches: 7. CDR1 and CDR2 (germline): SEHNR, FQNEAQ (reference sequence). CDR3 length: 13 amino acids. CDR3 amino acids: CASSTGTMSEQYF. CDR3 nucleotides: TGTGCCAGCAGCACCGGGACTATGTCCGAGCAGTACTTC.

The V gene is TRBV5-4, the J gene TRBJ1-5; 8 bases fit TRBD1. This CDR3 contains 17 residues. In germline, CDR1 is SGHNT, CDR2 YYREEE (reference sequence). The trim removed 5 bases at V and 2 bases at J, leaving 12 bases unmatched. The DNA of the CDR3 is TGTGCCAGCAGTACGCCCAGGGGGCGCGAGGGCAATCAGCCCCAGCATTTT. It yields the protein CASSTPRGREGNQPQHF.

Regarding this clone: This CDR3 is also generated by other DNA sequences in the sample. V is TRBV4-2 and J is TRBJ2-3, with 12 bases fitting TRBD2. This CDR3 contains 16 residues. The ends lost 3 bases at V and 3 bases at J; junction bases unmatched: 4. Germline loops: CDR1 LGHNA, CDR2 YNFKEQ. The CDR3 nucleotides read TGTGCCAGCAGCCAGGAGACTAGCGGGAGTACAGATACGCAGTATTTT. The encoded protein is CASSQETSGSTDTQYF.

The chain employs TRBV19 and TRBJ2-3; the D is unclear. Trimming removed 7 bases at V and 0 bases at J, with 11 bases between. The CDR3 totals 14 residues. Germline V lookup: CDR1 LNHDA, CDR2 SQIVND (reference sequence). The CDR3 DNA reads TGTGCCAGTAAAACGACGGCTAGCACAGATACGCAGTATTTT. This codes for CASKTTASTDTQYF.

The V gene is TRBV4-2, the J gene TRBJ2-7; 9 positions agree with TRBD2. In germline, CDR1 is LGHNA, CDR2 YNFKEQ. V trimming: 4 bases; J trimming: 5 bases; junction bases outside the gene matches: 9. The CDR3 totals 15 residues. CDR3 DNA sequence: TGTGCCAGCAGCCGGGAAGGAGCGGGAGGTGACGAGCAGTACTTC. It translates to CASSREGAGGDEQYF.

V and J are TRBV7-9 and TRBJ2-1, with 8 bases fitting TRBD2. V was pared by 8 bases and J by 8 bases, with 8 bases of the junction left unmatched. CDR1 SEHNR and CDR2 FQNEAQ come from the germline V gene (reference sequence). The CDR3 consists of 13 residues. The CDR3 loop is CASDGRAADEQFF. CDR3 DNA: TGTGCCAGCGACGGGAGGGCCGCAGATGAGCAGTTCTTC. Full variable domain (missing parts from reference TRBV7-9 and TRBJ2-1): DTGVSQNPRHKITKRGQNVTFRCDPISEHNRLYWYRQTLGQGPEFLTYFQNEAQLEKSRLLSDRFSAERPKGSFSTLEIQRTEQGDSAMYLCASDGRAADEQFFGPGTRLTVL.

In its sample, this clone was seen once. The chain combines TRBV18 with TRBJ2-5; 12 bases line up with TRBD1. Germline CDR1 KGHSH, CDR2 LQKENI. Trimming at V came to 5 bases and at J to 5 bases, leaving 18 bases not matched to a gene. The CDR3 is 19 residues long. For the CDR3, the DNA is TGTGCCAGCTCAAGACGAACCGGGACAGGGGGCTTGGTGAAGGAGACCCAGTACTTC. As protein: CASSRRTGTGGLVKETQYF.

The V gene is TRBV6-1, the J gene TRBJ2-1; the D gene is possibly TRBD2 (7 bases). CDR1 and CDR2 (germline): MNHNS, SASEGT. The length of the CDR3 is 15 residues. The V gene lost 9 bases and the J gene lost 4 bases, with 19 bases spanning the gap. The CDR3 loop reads CASGEGGGWYNEQFF. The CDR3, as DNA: TGTGCCAGTGGGGAGGGGGGGGGTTGGTACAATGAGCAGTTCTTC.

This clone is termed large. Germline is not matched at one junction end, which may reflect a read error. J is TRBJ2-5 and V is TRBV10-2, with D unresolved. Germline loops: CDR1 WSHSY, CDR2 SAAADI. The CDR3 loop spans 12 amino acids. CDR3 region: CASSESLSSYDF. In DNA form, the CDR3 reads TGCGCCAGCAGTGAGTCATTAAGTTCCTACGACTTC.

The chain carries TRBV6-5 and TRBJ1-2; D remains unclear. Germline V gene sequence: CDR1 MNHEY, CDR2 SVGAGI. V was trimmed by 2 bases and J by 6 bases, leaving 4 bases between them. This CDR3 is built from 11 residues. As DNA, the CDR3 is TGTGCCAGCAGTTACGGACATGGCTACACCTTC. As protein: CASSYGHGYTF.

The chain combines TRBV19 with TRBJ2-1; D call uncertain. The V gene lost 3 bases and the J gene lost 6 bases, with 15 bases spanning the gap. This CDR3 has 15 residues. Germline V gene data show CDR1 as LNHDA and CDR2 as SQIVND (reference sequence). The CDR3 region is CASSMGRIRRNEQFF. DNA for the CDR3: TGTGCCAGTAGTATGGGCAGAATACGACGCAATGAGCAGTTCTTC.

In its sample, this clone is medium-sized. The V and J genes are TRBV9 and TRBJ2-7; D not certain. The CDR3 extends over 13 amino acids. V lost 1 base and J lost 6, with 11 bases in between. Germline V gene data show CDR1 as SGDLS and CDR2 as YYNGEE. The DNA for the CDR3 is TGTGCCAGCAGCGTATCCCCTACAAGCGAGCAGTACTTC. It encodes CASSVSPTSEQYF.

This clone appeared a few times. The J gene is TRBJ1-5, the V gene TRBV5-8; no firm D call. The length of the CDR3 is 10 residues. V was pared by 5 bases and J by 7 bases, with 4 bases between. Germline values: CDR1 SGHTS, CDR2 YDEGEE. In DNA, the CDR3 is TGTGCCAGCAGTCTACAGCCCCAGCATTTT. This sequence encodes CASSLQPQHF.

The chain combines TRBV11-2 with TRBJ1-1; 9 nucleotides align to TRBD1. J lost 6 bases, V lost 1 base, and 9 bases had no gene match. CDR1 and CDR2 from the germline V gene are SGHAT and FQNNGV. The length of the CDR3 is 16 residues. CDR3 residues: CASSLAYRGQGPEAFF. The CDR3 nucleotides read TGTGCCAGCAGCTTAGCCTACCGAGGACAGGGGCCTGAAGCTTTCTTT.

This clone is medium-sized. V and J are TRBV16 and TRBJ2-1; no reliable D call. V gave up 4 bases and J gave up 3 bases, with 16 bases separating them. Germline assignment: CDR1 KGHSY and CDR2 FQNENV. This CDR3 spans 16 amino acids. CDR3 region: CASSLGSGGNYNEQFF. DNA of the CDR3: TGTGCCAGCAGCCTGGGATCGGGCGGCAACTACAATGAGCAGTTCTTC. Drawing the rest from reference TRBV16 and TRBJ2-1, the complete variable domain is GEEVAQTPKHLVRGEGQKAKLYCAPIKGHSYVFWYQQVLKNEFKFLISFQNENVFDETGMPKERFSAKCLPNSPCSLEIQATKLEDSAVYFCASSLGSGGNYNEQFFGPGTRLTVL.

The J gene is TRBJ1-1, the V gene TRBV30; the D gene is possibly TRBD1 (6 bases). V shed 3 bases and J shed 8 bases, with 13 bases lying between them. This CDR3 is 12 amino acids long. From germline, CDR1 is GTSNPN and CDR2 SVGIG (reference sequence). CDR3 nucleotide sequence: TGTGCCTGGAGCGAGGGGGGGCCGGAAGCTTTCTTT. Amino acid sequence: CAWSEGGPEAFF. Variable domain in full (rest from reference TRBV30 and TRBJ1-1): SQTIHQWPATLVQPVGSPLSLECTVEGTSNPNLYWYRQAAGRGLQLLFYSVGIGQISSEVPQNLSASRPQDRQFILSSKKLLLSDSGFYLCAWSEGGPEAFFGQGTRLTVV.

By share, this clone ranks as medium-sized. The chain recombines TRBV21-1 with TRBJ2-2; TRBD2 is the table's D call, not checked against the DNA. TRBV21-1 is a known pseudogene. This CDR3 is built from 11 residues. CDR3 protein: CARVDTGELFF. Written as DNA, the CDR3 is TGTGCCCGGGTTGATACCGGGGAGCTGTTTTTT.

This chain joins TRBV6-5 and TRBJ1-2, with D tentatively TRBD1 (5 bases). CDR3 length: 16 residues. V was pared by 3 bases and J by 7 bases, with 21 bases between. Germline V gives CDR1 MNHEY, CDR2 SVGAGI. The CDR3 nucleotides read TGTGCCAGCAGTTATCGAGGGGTAGCCTCGCGGGGTGGCTACACCTTC. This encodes CASSYRGVASRGGYTF.